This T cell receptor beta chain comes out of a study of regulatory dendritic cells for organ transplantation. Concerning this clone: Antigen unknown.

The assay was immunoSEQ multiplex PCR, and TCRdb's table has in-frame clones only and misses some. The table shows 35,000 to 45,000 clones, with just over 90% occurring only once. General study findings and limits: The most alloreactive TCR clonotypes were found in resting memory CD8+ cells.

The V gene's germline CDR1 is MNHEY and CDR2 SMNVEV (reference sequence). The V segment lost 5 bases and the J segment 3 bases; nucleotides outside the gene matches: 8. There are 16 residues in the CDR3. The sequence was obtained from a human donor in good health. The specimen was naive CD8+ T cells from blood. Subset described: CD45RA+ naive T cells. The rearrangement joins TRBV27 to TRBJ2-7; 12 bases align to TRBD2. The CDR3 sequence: CASSLTGTSGRYEQYF. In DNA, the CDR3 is TGTGCCAGCAGTCTTACCGGGACTAGCGGGCGCTACGAGCAGTACTTC.